The clone carrying this T cell receptor beta chain appeared once. What it binds is unknown. Likely a read error: the CDR3 ends without its conserved phenylalanine or tryptophan. This entry belongs to a study of early T cells in non-severe SARS-CoV-2 infection. Overall study: Sequencing targeted bulk RNA from unsorted whole blood, leaving chains unpaired.

Study-wide results and caveats: Matching against VDJdb likely underestimated virus-specific expansions, favoring anti-spike CD8.

The CDR3 has 15 amino acids. Trimming pared 1 base from V and 0 bases from J, leaving 9 bases between. Per the germline V gene, CDR1 is MNHEY and CDR2 is SMNVEV (reference sequence). As part of library construction, unique molecular identifiers were attached to individual cDNA molecules. Via MiXCR, TCRdb re-called the 5' RACE reads, giving one row per CDR3 protein. The table shows approximately 45,000 distinct CDR3 sequences, with approximately 7.1% occurring only once. The clonotype was recovered from an adult who was a healthcare worker with PCR-confirmed SARS-CoV-2 infection or an uninfected control (not recorded which). Source material: whole blood. This chain connects TRBV27 to TRBJ1-1, with D unresolved. In DNA form, the CDR3 reads TGTGCCAGCAGTTTATTGGTGTTTGTGAACACTGAAGCTTTCTCT. Its translation is CASSLLVFVNTEAFS.